Here is one T cell receptor beta chain with its context. TCRdb's copy holds only in-frame clones and misses some; the assay was immunoSEQ multiplex PCR. The table has tens of thousands of clones, 85% to 90% seen once. This sample is part of a study of OX40 agonist ivuxolimab in advanced cancers. The CDR3 covers 16 residues. Trimming cost V 4 bases and J 4 bases; bases outside gene matches: 10. Germline V gene data show CDR1 as SGHAT and CDR2 as FQNNGV. The chain recombines TRBV11-2 with TRBJ2-1; 7 bases fit TRBD2. The sequence came from an adult with an advanced solid tumor such as melanoma, head and neck, liver or kidney cancer. Sequences were derived from CD4+ or CD8+ T cells sorted from blood, sampled in a trial of the OX40 agonist ivuxolimab. DNA for the CDR3: TGTGCCAGCAGCTCCCTGGGCGGGAGAGCTTACAATGAGCAGTTCTTC. This codes for CASSSLGGRAYNEQFF.